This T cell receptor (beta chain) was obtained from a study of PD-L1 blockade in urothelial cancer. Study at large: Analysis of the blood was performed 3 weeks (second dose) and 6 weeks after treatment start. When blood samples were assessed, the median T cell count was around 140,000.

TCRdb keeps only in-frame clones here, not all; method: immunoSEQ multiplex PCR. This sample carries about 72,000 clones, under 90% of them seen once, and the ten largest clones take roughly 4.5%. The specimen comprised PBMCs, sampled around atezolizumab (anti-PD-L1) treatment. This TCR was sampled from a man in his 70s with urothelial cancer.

This CDR3 reads CASSIEGGAVQPQHF. DNA for the CDR3: TGTGCCAGTAGTATTGAAGGGGGCGCCGTTCAGCCCCAGCATTTT. The gene calls are TRBV19 and TRBJ1-5; 7 positions agree with TRBD1. Germline values: CDR1 LNHDA, CDR2 SQIVND (reference sequence). V dropped 3 bases and J dropped 6; count of bases not matched to a gene: 8. This CDR3 is built from 15 residues.